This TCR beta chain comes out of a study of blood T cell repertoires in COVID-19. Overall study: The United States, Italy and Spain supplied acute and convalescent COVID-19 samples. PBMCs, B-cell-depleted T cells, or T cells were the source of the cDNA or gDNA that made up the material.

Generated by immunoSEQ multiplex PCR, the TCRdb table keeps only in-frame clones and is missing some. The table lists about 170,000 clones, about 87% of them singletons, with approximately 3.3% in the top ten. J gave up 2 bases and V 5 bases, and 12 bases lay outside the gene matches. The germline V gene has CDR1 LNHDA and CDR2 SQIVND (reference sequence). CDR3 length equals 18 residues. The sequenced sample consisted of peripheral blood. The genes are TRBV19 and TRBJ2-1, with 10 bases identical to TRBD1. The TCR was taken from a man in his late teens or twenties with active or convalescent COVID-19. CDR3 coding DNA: TGTGCCAGTAGTCCAAGGGGGGACAGGGGCCTTACCTACAATGAGCAGTTCTTC. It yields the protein CASSPRGDRGLTYNEQFF.